Listed below are T cell receptor beta chains from one sample, sequenced in a study of T-cell memory formation after mild COVID-19. Via MiXCR, TCRdb re-called the 5' RACE reads, giving one row per CDR3 protein. The sample has hundreds of thousands of distinct CDR3 sequences; roughly an eighth are singletons. The sample taken for sequencing was PBMCs or a T cell subset sorted from them (not recorded which). The origin of the receptors is a young man who had mild COVID-19 (a few samples of this study predate the infection). Cell type and time point are not known. The CDR3 runs from the conserved cysteine through the conserved F or W. D genes are given only for firm matches. A clone size is listed for some rows: how often the clone was seen (once, few, many), or a class if it is expanded.

d_gene	abundance	v_gene	j_gene	CDR3nt	CDR3aa
NA	NA	TRBV27	TRBJ1-5	TGTGCCAGCAGTTTATGGGGGGCCGGCAATCAGCCCCAGCATTTT	CASSLWGAGNQPQHF
NA	many	TRBV11-2	TRBJ2-1	TGTGCCAGCAGCTTAAGGCTCAACATCGATGAGCAGTTCTTC	CASSLRLNIDEQFF
NA	NA	TRBV9	TRBJ1-1	TGTGCCAGCAGCGTATACGGTCTAGGGGACACTGAAGCTTTCTTT	CASSVYGLGDTEAFF
TRBD1	few	TRBV5-5	TRBJ1-2	TGTGCCAGCAGCCGACAGGGTTGGGACTATGGCTACACCTTC	CASSRQGWDYGYTF
NA	few	TRBV3-1	TRBJ1-6	TGTGCCAGCAGCCCACAAGACAGTTCAAGTTCACCCCTCCACTTT	CASSPQDSSSSPLHF
NA	NA	TRBV29-1	TRBJ1-1	TGCAGCGCGGGTAGGCAGTTGAACACTGAAGCTTTCTTT	CSAGRQLNTEAFF
NA	many	TRBV7-9	TRBJ2-1	TGTGCCAGCAGCTTATCGGCGGGGTTTACGGACAATGAGCAGTTCTTC	CASSLSAGFTDNEQFF
NA	many	TRBV5-6	TRBJ2-6	TGTGCCAGCAGCTTGGCCTTGGGTGAGTCATATGGGGCCAACGTCCTGACTTTC	CASSLALGESYGANVLTF
NA	few	TRBV7-2	TRBJ2-1	TGTGCCAGCAGCCCAAACGCGGGTCGCAATGAGCAGTTCTTC	CASSPNAGRNEQFF
NA	many	TRBV11-2	TRBJ2-5	TGTGCCAGCAGCTTAGGGGGCGCGGACCAAGAGACCCAGTACTTC	CASSLGGADQETQYF
NA	NA	TRBV18	TRBJ2-2	TGTGCCAGCTCACCATTCGCATCGGACAAGGGAGAGCTGTTTTTT	CASSPFASDKGELFF
TRBD1	NA	TRBV6-5	TRBJ2-1	TGTGCCAGCAGTTCGACAGGGAAAAGGGAGCAGTTCTTC	CASSSTGKREQFF
NA	few	TRBV27	TRBJ2-1	TGTGCCAGCAGTGTTGGGGGGCTCACGGGACCCTACAATGAGCAGTTCTTC	CASSVGGLTGPYNEQFF
NA	many	TRBV12-3/TRBV12-4	TRBJ2-5	TGTGCCAGCAGCGACCGGGGGCCGGGGGAGACCCAGTACTTC	CASSDRGPGETQYF
NA	many	TRBV5-1	TRBJ2-1	TGCGCCAGCAGCTTACGGCAGGCCAAGAATGAGCAGTTCTTC	CASSLRQAKNEQFF
NA	many	TRBV7-9	TRBJ1-2	TGTGCCAGCAGCTTAGGTATCGGCTACTGTGACTTC	CASSLGIGYCDF
TRBD2	NA	TRBV6-6	TRBJ2-5	TGTGCCAGCAGTGGAGGACTAGCGCTGACCCAGTACTTC	CASSGGLALTQYF
NA	few	TRBV20-1	TRBJ2-3	TGCAGTGCTGCATCGGGGGCCCAGGGTACGCAGTATTTT	CSAASGAQGTQYF
NA	few	TRBV28	TRBJ2-5	TGTGCCAGCACGGCGCACAGCCAAGAGACCCAGTACTTC	CASTAHSQETQYF
NA	NA	TRBV7-9	TRBJ2-2	TGTGCCAGCAGCTTGGTACAGGGTTTCACCGGGGAGCTGTTTTTT	CASSLVQGFTGELFF
TRBD2	once	TRBV19	TRBJ2-5	TGTGCCAGTAGTATCATGGGGGGGCAAGAGACCCAGTACTTC	CASSIMGGQETQYF
NA	few	TRBV12-3/TRBV12-4	TRBJ2-7	TGTGCCAGCAGCGGCGGACTGCCGTACGAGCAGTACTTC	CASSGGLPYEQYF
NA	NA	TRBV12-5	TRBJ2-3	TGTGCTAGTGGTTTGACTTATAGCACAGATACGCAGTATTTT	CASGLTYSTDTQYF
NA	few	TRBV12-3/TRBV12-4	TRBJ1-6	TGTGCCAGCGGGGGGAGGTCCTATAATTCACCCCTCCACTTT	CASGGRSYNSPLHF
NA	NA	TRBV7-9	TRBJ2-1	TGTGCCTCCCTCCGGGGTCGGGGCAGGGTCAATGAGCAGTTCTTC	CASLRGRGRVNEQFF
TRBD2	many	TRBV6-1	TRBJ2-3	TGTGCCAGCAGTGCGGGGGGGGGCACAGATACGCAGTATTTT	CASSAGGGTDTQYF
TRBD1	NA	TRBV4-1	TRBJ1-2	TGCGCCAGCAGCCACCCAATAACCGGACAGGGACTTTATCGCTACACCTTC	CASSHPITGQGLYRYTF
TRBD1	few	TRBV7-9	TRBJ1-1	TGTGCCAGCAGCCTACAGGGGGCGCACACTGAAGCTTTCTTT	CASSLQGAHTEAFF
NA	many	TRBV5-1	TRBJ2-5	TGCGCCAGCAGCTTCTACCCAGGTCTCTCAGAGACCCAGTACTTC	CASSFYPGLSETQYF